The 24 T cell receptor beta chains in this list originate from one sample, sequenced in a study of cytomegalovirus exposure and HLA in healthy donors. 60 Vbeta and 13 Jbeta primers were used in PCR. Method: immunoSEQ multiplex PCR; TCRdb's copy keeps in-frame clones and lacks some. The data hold approximately 44,000 clones, with under 65% observed a single time. Sequences were obtained from PBMCs. Receptor source: a human donor in good health.

This chain links TRBV4-1 with TRBJ1-2, with D possibly matching TRBD1 (5 bases). CDR1 and CDR2 from the germline V gene are MGHRA and YSYEKL. The CDR3 runs 14 residues. The V and J ends lost 1 base and 3 bases respectively, with 9 bases between them. The CDR3 spells CASSQGRGDYGYTF. The CDR3 DNA sequence: TGCGCCAGCAGCCAAGGGCGGGGGGACTATGGCTACACCTTC.

The gene calls are TRBV7-6 and TRBJ1-5; 7 bases agree with TRBD1. V lost 4 bases, J lost 4 bases, and 4 bases stayed unmatched. Looked up from germline, CDR1 is SGHVS and CDR2 is FNYEAQ. This CDR3 is built from 14 residues. The CDR3 reads CASSSGTVNQPQHF. The CDR3 nucleotides read TGTGCCAGCAGCTCAGGGACAGTAAATCAGCCCCAGCATTTT.

This rearrangement joins TRBV5-1 to TRBJ2-7; 7 bases line up with TRBD1. The CDR3 has 15 residues. The V gene end was trimmed by 3 bases and the J gene end by 1 base; junction bases not matched to a gene: 7. Germline V gene lookup returns CDR1 SGHRS and CDR2 YFSETQ. CDR3 region: CASSSGQSFSYEQYF. The CDR3 nucleotides read TGCGCCAGCAGCTCGGGACAGTCGTTTTCCTACGAGCAGTACTTC.

The rearrangement links TRBV6-5 to TRBJ2-5; 13 positions agree with TRBD2. V lost 5 bases to trimming and J lost 7 bases; unmatched junction nucleotides: 4. CDR1 is MNHEY, CDR2 SVGAGI, per germline. The CDR3 extends over 14 amino acids. CDR3: CASSRTSGGGTQYF. In DNA form, the CDR3 reads TGTGCCAGCAGTCGGACTAGCGGGGGTGGGACCCAGTACTTC.

A few counts support this clone. The chain employs TRBV29-1 and TRBJ1-1; TRBD1 matches at 10 bases. Trimming took 8 bases from V and 5 from J; bases not matched to a gene: 8. Germline V lookup: CDR1 SQVTM, CDR2 ANQGSEA. This CDR3 is 13 amino acids long. The CDR3 coding sequence is TGCAGCTCAAACCGGGACAGGGGAACTGAAGCTTTCTTT. Amino acid sequence: CSSNRDRGTEAFF.

This clone was observed a few times. The chain recombines TRBV30 with TRBJ1-1; D remains ambiguous. Trimming stripped 3 bases from V and 1 base from J, with 9 bases between. This CDR3 region has 13 residues. CDR1 and CDR2 from the germline V gene are GTSNPN and SVGIG (reference sequence). The CDR3 DNA reads TGTGCCTGGAGCGAACAATCGAACACTGAAGCTTTCTTT. Translated: CAWSEQSNTEAFF.

This rearrangement joins TRBV15 to TRBJ2-5, with a weak D call TRBD1 (6 bases). The V end was cut by 2 bases, the J end by 5 bases, with 12 bases between. Germline lookup yields CDR1 LNHNV and CDR2 YYDKDF (reference sequence). CDR3 length: 14 amino acids. CDR3 sequence reads: CATSRRQERETQYF. The CDR3 DNA reads as TGTGCCACCAGCAGAAGACAGGAGAGGGAGACCCAGTACTTC.

A single count supports this clone. The chain uses TRBV7-3 and TRBJ2-4, with 7 positions matching TRBD1. This CDR3 is built from 14 residues. Looked up from germline, CDR1 is SGHTA and CDR2 is FQGTGA. Losses at the gene ends were 2 bases for V and 5 bases for J; bases not matched to a gene: 3. The CDR3 coding sequence is TGTGCCAGCAGCTTATGGCAGGGGGAAAACATTCAGTACTTC. This gives the protein CASSLWQGENIQYF.

The genes are TRBV4-1 and TRBJ1-1, with D hard to call. The CDR3 is made up of 14 amino acids. CDR1 is MGHRA and CDR2 is YSYEKL in the germline V gene. The germline V and J ends were trimmed by 1 base and 4 bases, with 10 bases remaining between them. CDR3 region: CASSQVGRGTEAFF. CDR3 bases: TGCGCCAGCAGCCAAGTGGGCCGGGGCACTGAAGCTTTCTTT.

The chain employs TRBV7-7 and TRBJ2-3; a weak D match, TRBD2 (5 bases). V was pared by 8 bases and J by 8 bases, with 17 bases between. The length of the CDR3 is 13 residues. CDR1 and CDR2 from the germline V gene are SSHAT and FNYEAQ (reference sequence). CDR3 nucleotides: TGTGCCAGCCTTGAATCACCTCGGGGTACGCAGTATTTT. Its translation: CASLESPRGTQYF.

Written as DNA, the CDR3 is TGCGCCAGCAGCCAGTTAACAGGTAGTTTGGTCGTTGAGCAGTTCTTC. Translated: CASSQLTGSLVVEQFF. The rearrangement uses TRBV4-3 and TRBJ2-1, with a tentative D call TRBD1 (5 bases). The CDR3 extends over 16 amino acids. The germline V gene has CDR1 LGHNA and CDR2 YSLEER. Trimming shortened V by 3 bases and J by 9 bases, and 21 bases separated the two germline ends.

This chain joins TRBV7-2 and TRBJ1-2; 11 nucleotides align to TRBD1. The J segment lost 5 bases and the V segment lost 1 base, leaving 6 bases of the junction unmatched. CDR1 and CDR2 (germline): SGHTA, FQGNSA. CDR3 size: 16 residues. The DNA of the CDR3 is TGTGCCAGCAGCTTAGTTGTGGGGACAGGGGGGTATGGCTACACCTTC. This encodes CASSLVVGTGGYGYTF.

This chain links TRBV4-3 with TRBJ1-4; D is unclear. CDR1 and CDR2 from the germline V gene are LGHNA and YSLEER. With 2 bases removed from V and 7 bases from J, the gap between germline ends came to 17 bases. CDR3 length: 16 residues. The CDR3, as DNA: TGCGCCAGCAGCCAATCCCCAGGCCCAATTGGTGAAAAACTGTTTTTT. The encoded protein is CASSQSPGPIGEKLFF.

This chain uses TRBV2 with TRBJ2-3; D unclear. The ends were cut back, 1 base at V and 6 bases at J, with 5 bases in the middle. Germline V lookup: CDR1 SNHLY, CDR2 FYNNEI. The CDR3 is 12 residues long. The CDR3 bases are TGTGCCAGCAGTGAAGGGCTGGATACGCAGTATTTT. It translates to CASSEGLDTQYF.

The sample holds a few counts of this clone. CDR3 sequence: CASRAQGEGTEAFF. The CDR3 region has the DNA TGTGCCAGCAGGGCACAGGGGGAGGGCACTGAAGCTTTCTTT. V usage is TRBV7-9 and J usage is TRBJ1-1; 8 positions match TRBD1. Trimming cost V 6 bases and J 4 bases; bases outside gene matches: 7. The CDR3 runs 14 residues. The germline gives CDR1 SEHNR, CDR2 FQNEAQ (reference sequence).

The V call is TRBV2, the J call TRBJ1-6; D is unclear. Germline V gives CDR1 SNHLY, CDR2 FYNNEI. The CDR3 has 13 amino acids. Trimming removed 5 bases at V and 9 bases at J, with 11 bases between. CDR3 DNA sequence: TGTGCCAGCAGTACCGACATGGGTTCACCCCTCCACTTT. Its translation: CASSTDMGSPLHF.

The CDR3 nucleotides read TGTGCCAGCAGCCTGTCGGGTTTCTTT. It encodes CASSLSGFF. The chain has TRBV2 and TRBJ1-1; D uncertain. CDR1 and CDR2 from the germline V gene are SNHLY and FYNNEI. This CDR3 has 9 residues. The V and J ends lost 6 bases and 13 bases respectively, with 9 bases between them.

This chain uses TRBV18 with TRBJ1-6; TRBD1 matches 9 bases. After removal of 6 bases from V and 7 bases from J, the junction contained 7 bases not matched to a gene. The CDR3 runs to 15 residues. Germline V CDR1 and CDR2: KGHSH, LQKENI. The CDR3 reads CASSQQGAANSPLHF. The CDR3 DNA sequence: TGTGCCAGCTCTCAACAGGGGGCCGCGAATTCACCCCTCCACTTT.

V and J are TRBV28 and TRBJ2-2, with a weak D call TRBD1 (6 bases). The CDR3 is made up of 12 amino acids. CDR1 and CDR2 from the germline V gene are MDHEN and SYDVKM. The V end lost 8 bases, the J end lost 5 bases, and 9 bases lay between the germline ends. The CDR3 protein is CASRRGTGELFF. CDR3 DNA: TGTGCCAGCCGCAGGGGAACCGGGGAGCTGTTTTTT.

The CDR3 is CASSPGLDLGQPQHF. CDR3 DNA: TGTGCCAGCTCACCAGGGCTGGATTTGGGTCAGCCCCAGCATTTT. The chain employs TRBV18 and TRBJ1-5; D is uncertain. The CDR3 length is 15 residues. Deletions cut 2 bases from V and 6 bases from J, with 14 bases between. Germline CDR1 KGHSH, CDR2 LQKENI.

The chain is built from TRBV28 and TRBJ1-2, with D possibly matching TRBD1 (5 bases). This CDR3 is 17 amino acids long. The V gene lost 4 bases and the J gene lost 2 bases, with 20 bases spanning the gap. Germline V gene lookup returns CDR1 MDHEN and CDR2 SYDVKM. CDR3 residues: CASSSEVLGGTNYGYTF. CDR3 sequence (DNA): TGTGCCAGCAGTTCGGAGGTATTGGGGGGGACCAACTATGGCTACACCTTC.

The chain is built from TRBV7-2 and TRBJ2-7, with TRBD2 identical over 11 bases. In germline, CDR1 is SGHTA, CDR2 FQGNSA. This CDR3 region has 18 residues. Trimming cost V 3 bases and J 0 bases; bases outside gene matches: 10. For the CDR3, the DNA is TGTGCCAGCAGCTTCTCTCTAGCGGGGGGACCCAGCTCCTACGAGCAGTACTTC. Protein product: CASSFSLAGGPSSYEQYF.

This sequence joins TRBV11-2 and TRBJ2-6; D possibly corresponds to TRBD2 (6 bases). The germline gives CDR1 SGHAT, CDR2 FQNNGV. The CDR3 is 18 amino acids. Trimming pared 4 bases from V and 3 bases from J, leaving 19 bases between. Written as DNA, the CDR3 is TGTGCCAGCAGCTCGACGGGGGACGGCCGTGGTGGGGCCAACGTCCTGACTTTC. This gives the protein CASSSTGDGRGGANVLTF. Filled out from reference TRBV11-2 and TRBJ2-6, the complete variable domain reads EAGVAQSPRYKIIEKRQSVAFWCNPISGHATLYWYQQILGQGPKLLIQFQNNGVVDDSQLPKDRFSAERLKGVDSTLKIQPAKLEDSAVYLCASSSTGDGRGGANVLTFGAGSRLTVL.

The chain combines TRBV7-3 with TRBJ1-6; D gene uncertain. Trimming took 1 base from V and 1 from J, leaving 11 bases between them. CDR3 length: 17 residues. Germline CDR1 is SGHTA and CDR2 is FQGTGA. The CDR3 loop reads CASSLRGIGSYNSPLHF. CDR3 nucleotides: TGTGCCAGCAGCTTAAGAGGGATCGGGTCCTATAATTCACCCCTCCACTTT.